This T cell receptor (beta chain) was found in a study of esophageal squamous cell carcinoma under preoperative chemotherapy. Time point in this sample: after preoperative PTX-NDP chemotherapy. Findings of the study overall: Peripheral T cells showed a significant TCR diversity increase after chemotherapy, unlike tumor-infiltrating lymphocytes. After paclitaxel-nedaplatin, abundant clones were more likely to contract than amplify.

Concerning this clonotype itself: Its matching antigen is unknown.

Each CDR3 protein is one row after TCRdb ran MiXCR on the PCR reads. The sample shows 15,000 to 20,000 distinct CDR3 sequences, roughly 50% of them seen only once. The CDR3 consists of 17 residues. Unmatched junction bases numbered 11, after V lost 1 base and J lost 4 bases. Germline V gene sequence: CDR1 SGHVS, CDR2 FNYEAQ. This receptor was identified in a human donor with esophageal squamous cell carcinoma. The donor label of this sample is uncertain. The specimen was collected from a patient given preoperative chemotherapy. The chain joins TRBV7-6 to TRBJ2-5; the match to TRBD2 covers 8 bases. CDR3 DNA: TGTGCCAGCAGCTTAGGGGCGAGCGGGGGCCTCTTAGAGACCCAGTACTTC. Its protein product is CASSLGASGGLLETQYF. The full variable domain, in which reference TRBV7-6 and TRBJ2-5 provide the parts outside the CDR3, is GAGVSQSPRYKVTKRGQDVALRCDPISGHVSLYWYRQALGQGPEFLTYFNYEAQQDKSGLPNDRFSAERPEGSISTLTIQRTEQRDSAMYRCASSLGASGGLLETQYFGPGTRLLVL.